What follows are 5 T cell receptor beta chains derived from one specimen sequenced in a study of T cell responses to AZD1222 COVID-19 vaccine. Sequencing used immunoSEQ multiplex PCR; TCRdb keeps in-frame clones, though not all of them. The sample comprises roughly 110,000 clones, just over 90% of which are singletons, and 4% to 5.5% rests with the top ten. Sequencing used peripheral blood, obtained on day 0 of AZD1222 vaccination. These receptors were taken from an adult in good health.

This chain uses TRBV5-4 with TRBJ1-1; D is unresolved. This CDR3 comprises 13 residues. Trimming took 4 bases from V and 3 from J, leaving 10 bases between them. Germline lookup yields CDR1 SGHNT and CDR2 YYREEE (reference sequence). DNA of the CDR3: TGTGCCAGCAGCGAGCGGGTTGACACTGAAGCTTTCTTT. Translated, it gives CASSERVDTEAFF.

The gene calls are TRBV6-2 or TRBV6-3 and TRBJ1-5; D is unclear. Germline values: CDR1 MNHEY, CDR2 SVGEGT. Trimming took 5 bases from V and 7 from J, leaving 6 bases between them. The CDR3 runs 11 residues. The CDR3 region is CASSQGQPQHF. The CDR3 nucleotides are TGTGCCAGCAGTCAAGGACAGCCCCAGCATTTT.

The chain carries TRBV19 and TRBJ1-6; tentative D call: TRBD1 (6 bases). CDR1 and CDR2 from the germline V gene are LNHDA and SQIVND (reference sequence). The germline V and J ends were trimmed by 7 bases and 8 bases, with 15 bases remaining between them. The CDR3 totals 14 residues. The CDR3 coding sequence is TGTGCCAGTAATGGGGGCCGGAGGGATTCACCCCTCCACTTT. Translating it yields CASNGGRRDSPLHF.

The chain links TRBV28 to TRBJ1-2, with D possibly matching TRBD1 (5 bases). V dropped 8 bases and J dropped 4 bases, with 11 bases sitting between them. Germline CDR1 is MDHEN and CDR2 is SYDVKM. The CDR3 runs 12 residues. CDR3 in DNA: TGTGCCAGCCGGAGGGGCCTCTATGGCTACACCTTC. Protein sequence: CASRRGLYGYTF.

Details on this clone: Other DNA sequences of this sample code for an identical CDR3. The chain links TRBV3-1 (or the pseudogene TRBV3-2) to TRBJ2-4; tentatively, D is TRBD1 (6 bases). CDR1 and CDR2 from the germline V gene are LGHDT and YNNKEL (reference sequence). V was pared by 3 bases and J by 0 bases, with 15 bases between. CDR3 length: 17 residues. CDR3 DNA sequence: TGTGCCAGCAGCCACAGGGGCTCCCGCCTAGCCAAAAACATTCAGTACTTC. As protein: CASSHRGSRLAKNIQYF.